One and the same sample provided the 30 T cell receptor beta chains below, sequenced in a study of blood T cell repertoires in COVID-19. Libraries were prepared by immunoSEQ multiplex PCR; TCRdb keeps only in-frame clonotypes and omits some of them. The table lists some 200,000 clones, roughly four fifths of them singletons. The sequencing sample was made of peripheral blood. The receptors shown here come from a woman older than 75 with COVID-19, enrolled during active disease.

The chain recombines TRBV20-1 with TRBJ2-3; D remains ambiguous. CDR1 DFQATT and CDR2 SNEGSKA come from the germline V gene (reference sequence). The CDR3 spans 11 residues. The CDR3 reads CSTSRTDTQYF. The CDR3 DNA reads as TGCAGCACATCTCGAACAGATACGCAGTATTTT.

This clone was counted a single time. This chain joins TRBV5-1 and TRBJ1-1; D ambiguous. This CDR3 spans 13 amino acids. Germline assignment: CDR1 SGHRS and CDR2 YFSETQ. The V gene lost 4 bases and the J gene lost 0 bases, with 7 bases spanning the gap. The CDR3 loop reads CASSPGMNTEAFF. The CDR3 region has the DNA TGCGCCAGCAGCCCGGGGATGAACACTGAAGCTTTCTTT.

CDR3 in amino acids: CASSPSGLRAFF. The CDR3, as DNA: TGTGCCAGCAGCCCTAGCGGTCTGAGGGCTTTCTTT. The gene calls are TRBV7-2 and TRBJ1-1; D unclear. The CDR3 runs to 12 residues. Trimming stripped 5 bases from V and 11 bases from J, with 15 bases between. Germline lookup yields CDR1 SGHTA and CDR2 FQGNSA.

This chain joins TRBV7-9 and TRBJ1-3; D gene uncertain. This CDR3 comprises 14 residues. CDR1 is SEHNR and CDR2 is FQNEAQ in the germline V gene (reference sequence). Trimming shortened V by 5 bases and J by 4 bases, and 12 bases separated the two germline ends. Here the CDR3 DNA reads TGTGCCAGCAGCCTGTCGGTTCAAGGAAACACCATATATTTT. Amino acid sequence: CASSLSVQGNTIYF. Full variable domain (remainder filled in from reference TRBV7-9 and TRBJ1-3): DTGVSQNPRHKITKRGQNVTFRCDPISEHNRLYWYRQTLGQGPEFLTYFQNEAQLEKSRLLSDRFSAERPKGSFSTLEIQRTEQGDSAMYLCASSLSVQGNTIYFGEGSWLTVV.

The chain combines TRBV9 with TRBJ2-1; TRBD2 might be the D (5 bases). The CDR3 covers 15 residues. Germline values: CDR1 SGDLS, CDR2 YYNGEE. Trimming removed 0 bases from V and 9 bases from J, with 16 bases in between. CDR3 protein: CASSVGSTSSGEQFF. In nucleotides, the CDR3 is TGTGCCAGCAGCGTAGGTAGTACTAGTAGTGGTGAGCAGTTCTTC.

The CDR3 reads CASSEGEIQRNSPLHF. CDR3 sequence (DNA): TGTGCCAGCAGTGAAGGGGAGATCCAGAGGAATTCACCCCTCCACTTT. The chain carries TRBV2 and TRBJ1-6, with D unresolved. V was cut by 1 base and J by 7 bases, with 14 bases left in between. CDR1 is SNHLY, CDR2 FYNNEI, per germline. There are 16 residues in the CDR3.

V and J are TRBV18 and TRBJ2-1; 10 bases are a match to TRBD1. CDR3 size: 15 residues. Trimming at V came to 1 base and at J to 6 bases, leaving 3 bases not matched to a gene. Germline CDR1 KGHSH, CDR2 LQKENI. CDR3 amino acids: CASSPRDRGSNEQFF. The CDR3 coding sequence is TGTGCCAGCTCACCACGGGACAGGGGTTCCAATGAGCAGTTCTTC.

The chain couples TRBV19 to TRBJ1-3; no clear D. Between the trimmed V and J ends, which lost 5 bases and 0 bases, there was a span of 5 bases. CDR1 LNHDA and CDR2 SQIVND come from the germline V gene (reference sequence). This CDR3 contains 13 residues. The CDR3 is CASSRDSGNTIYF. In nucleotides, the CDR3 is TGTGCCAGTAGTCGGGACTCTGGAAACACCATATATTTT.

V and J are TRBV10-1 and TRBJ2-3, with TRBD2 identical over 8 bases. This CDR3 contains 15 residues. V lost 0 bases, J lost 3 bases, and 2 bases stayed unmatched. Germline assignment: CDR1 WNHNN and CDR2 SYGVQD (reference sequence). The CDR3 sequence is CASSESSGKTDTQYF. The CDR3 DNA is TGCGCCAGCAGTGAGTCTAGCGGGAAGACAGATACGCAGTATTTT.

The chain employs TRBV5-6 and TRBJ1-3; 10 nucleotides match TRBD1. This CDR3 comprises 15 residues. Germline V gives CDR1 SGHDT, CDR2 YYEEEE. With 1 base clipped from V and 8 bases from J, the junction kept 6 bases outside the gene matches. The CDR3: CASSLTRDRGDTIYF. The CDR3 DNA reads TGTGCCAGCAGCTTGACCCGGGACAGGGGAGACACCATATATTTT.

V and J are TRBV5-1 and TRBJ2-1, with TRBD2 identical over 8 bases. The CDR3 spans 15 residues. Trimming at V came to 5 bases and at J to 5 bases, leaving 9 bases not matched to a gene. The V gene's germline CDR1 is SGHRS and CDR2 YFSETQ. CDR3 in amino acids: CASRPVAGSHNEQFF. The DNA for the CDR3 is TGCGCCAGCAGGCCAGTAGCGGGGTCCCACAATGAGCAGTTCTTC.

The rearrangement uses TRBV7-2 and TRBJ1-4; D might be TRBD1 (5 bases). Germline loops: CDR1 SGHTA, CDR2 FQGNSA. The length of the CDR3 is 13 residues. V was pared by 8 bases and J by 7 bases, with 14 bases between. CDR3 sequence reads: CASRLVGGEKLFF. Here the CDR3 DNA reads TGTGCCAGCCGCCTTGTCGGGGGTGAAAAACTGTTTTTT.

The genes are TRBV5-1 and TRBJ1-1; 11 bases agree with TRBD1. CDR3 size: 14 residues. In germline, CDR1 is SGHRS, CDR2 YFSETQ. V trimming: 6 bases; J trimming: 4 bases; junction bases outside the gene matches: 5. Written as DNA, the CDR3 is TGCGCCAGCACGGGGACAGGGGGGAGCACTGAAGCTTTCTTT. Its protein is CASTGTGGSTEAFF.

The chain has TRBV2 and TRBJ1-6; unclear D gene. The CDR3 contains 16 residues. V lost 4 bases and J lost 1, with 11 bases in between. CDR1 and CDR2 (germline): SNHLY, FYNNEI. The CDR3 region is CASSGGVRSYNSPLHF. The DNA for the CDR3 is TGTGCCAGCAGTGGCGGGGTTAGGTCCTATAATTCACCCCTCCACTTT.

The V gene is TRBV5-1, the J gene TRBJ2-3, with 9 bases matching TRBD2. V lost 3 bases to trimming and J lost 1 base; unmatched junction nucleotides: 3. The CDR3 has 15 residues. Germline V gene sequence: CDR1 SGHRS, CDR2 YFSETQ. CDR3 coding DNA: TGCGCCAGCAGCTGGGCGGGAGGGGGCACAGATACGCAGTATTTT. Protein: CASSWAGGGTDTQYF.

The chain recombines TRBV3-1 (or the pseudogene TRBV3-2) with TRBJ2-1; D is ambiguous. The germline V and J ends were trimmed by 4 bases and 16 bases, with 20 bases remaining between them. Germline V gene data show CDR1 as LGHDT and CDR2 as YNNKEL (reference sequence). CDR3 length equals 13 residues. The DNA for the CDR3 is TGTGCCAGCAGCCCTTACCAGGCCCAGAATCACTTCTTC. Amino acids: CASSPYQAQNHFF.

The chain employs TRBV5-4 and TRBJ2-7; D call uncertain. The V gene's germline CDR1 is SGHNT and CDR2 YYREEE (reference sequence). The CDR3 length is 11 residues. The V gene lost 4 bases and the J gene lost 5 bases, with 7 bases spanning the gap. The CDR3 sequence is CASSPPDEQYF. CDR3 DNA: TGTGCCAGCAGCCCACCGGACGAGCAGTACTTC.

The chain couples TRBV27 to TRBJ2-1, with 9 nucleotides matching TRBD2. The V gene's germline CDR1 is MNHEY and CDR2 SMNVEV (reference sequence). Losses at the gene ends were 6 bases for V and 0 bases for J; bases not matched to a gene: 3. This CDR3 comprises 15 residues. The CDR3 nucleotides are TGTGCCAGCAGCCTTAGCGGGAGCTCCTACAATGAGCAGTTCTTC. As protein: CASSLSGSSYNEQFF.

In DNA form, the CDR3 reads TGTGCCAGCAACGGGGGGACAACTGAAGCTTTCTTT. This codes for CASNGGTTEAFF. J is TRBJ1-1 and V is TRBV3-1 (or the pseudogene TRBV3-2); possibly TRBD1 for D (6 bases). V dropped 7 bases and J dropped 5 bases, with 11 bases sitting between them. Germline CDR1 and CDR2: LGHDT and YNNKEL (reference sequence). CDR3 length equals 12 residues.

J is TRBJ1-2 and V is TRBV24-1, with D unclear. V dropped 5 bases and J dropped 0 bases, with 6 bases sitting between them. From germline, CDR1 is KGHDR and CDR2 SFDVKD. This CDR3 region has 13 residues. The CDR3 sequence: CATSASANYGYTF. The CDR3 DNA reads TGTGCCACCAGTGCTTCGGCTAACTATGGCTACACCTTC.

The chain carries TRBV5-1 and TRBJ2-2; D possibly corresponds to TRBD1 (5 bases). Germline lookup yields CDR1 SGHRS and CDR2 YFSETQ. Trimming took off 0 bases at V and 4 bases at J, with 7 bases between the two ends. The CDR3 spans 14 residues. CDR3 DNA: TGCGCCAGCAGCTTGGTCCAGGGCACCGGGGAGCTGTTTTTT. It is translated as CASSLVQGTGELFF.

Written as DNA, the CDR3 is TGTGCCAGCAGTCCCGGACTAGCGGGAGGGAGAGAGCAGTACTTC. This encodes CASSPGLAGGREQYF. V gene TRBV27 combines with J gene TRBJ2-7; 15 nucleotides line up with TRBD2. This CDR3 spans 15 amino acids. V gave up 5 bases and J gave up 7 bases; unmatched junction bases: 6. Germline loops: CDR1 MNHEY, CDR2 SMNVEV (reference sequence).

This chain connects TRBV6-1 to TRBJ1-1; D is unresolved. CDR1 is MNHNS and CDR2 is SASEGT in the germline V gene. This CDR3 contains 15 residues. V dropped 3 bases and J dropped 0 bases, with 11 bases sitting between them. The DNA for the CDR3 is TGTGCCAGCAGTGAGGGGAGAGGGTTGAACACTGAAGCTTTCTTT. Translated: CASSEGRGLNTEAFF.

V and J are TRBV27 and TRBJ2-2; TRBD2 is a possible D gene (6 bases). In germline, CDR1 is MNHEY, CDR2 SMNVEV (reference sequence). V was trimmed by 4 bases and J by 6 bases, leaving 9 bases between them. CDR3 size: 13 residues. This CDR3 is CASSSGEPGELFF. CDR3 DNA sequence: TGTGCCAGCAGTTCGGGGGAGCCCGGGGAGCTGTTTTTT.

With respect to this clone: The germline gene is not matched at one end of the junction; a read error may be the cause. The V call is TRBV7-7, the J call TRBJ2-5; 7 bases line up with TRBD2. CDR1 SSHAT and CDR2 FNYEAQ come from the germline V gene (reference sequence). The CDR3 contains 16 residues. CDR3 bases: TGTGCTAGCAGCTTAGCGCTGGGAGGGTTGGGGGAGACCCAGTACTTC. It codes for CASSLALGGLGETQYF.

The J gene is TRBJ1-2, the V gene TRBV5-1; 7 bases map to TRBD1. The CDR3 contains 14 residues. Unmatched junction bases numbered 6, after V lost 4 bases and J lost 3 bases. The V gene's germline CDR1 is SGHRS and CDR2 YFSETQ. CDR3 DNA: TGCGCCAGCAGCAGTACAGGGGACGACTATGGCTACACCTTC. Translated, it gives CASSSTGDDYGYTF.

This clone was observed a single time. This chain uses TRBV7-2 with TRBJ2-1, with D possibly matching TRBD2 (5 bases). Germline V lookup: CDR1 SGHTA, CDR2 FQGNSA. This CDR3 spans 15 amino acids. The V end lost 5 bases, the J end lost 3 bases, and 14 bases lay between the germline ends. The CDR3 protein is CASSIRVGNYNEQFF. The CDR3 bases are TGTGCCAGCAGCATACGTGTCGGGAACTACAATGAGCAGTTCTTC.

This clone was recorded only once. The chain links TRBV5-5 to TRBJ1-5; 9 positions match TRBD1. This CDR3 contains 15 residues. Germline V CDR1 and CDR2: SGHKS, YYEKEE (reference sequence). V lost 1 base and J lost 7; bases outside the gene matches: 6. The DNA for the CDR3 is TGTGCCAGCAGCTTGTGGACAGGGGAAGGCCAGCCCCAGCATTTT. Translating it yields CASSLWTGEGQPQHF.

This rearrangement joins TRBV15 to TRBJ2-2, with a possible D match to TRBD2 (5 bases). V was shortened by 3 bases and J by 6 bases, with 14 bases between the two germline ends. Germline V gene data show CDR1 as LNHNV and CDR2 as YYDKDF (reference sequence). The CDR3 has 15 amino acids. DNA of the CDR3: TGTGCCACCAGCAGGGTACTAGTAGGTGCCGGGGAGCTGTTTTTT. Translated: CATSRVLVGAGELFF.

The rearrangement uses TRBV9 and TRBJ1-1; 10 bases fit TRBD1. Losses at the gene ends were 3 bases for V and 10 bases for J; bases not matched to a gene: 0. Germline assignment: CDR1 SGDLS and CDR2 YYNGEE. CDR3 size: 11 residues. CDR3 nucleotides: TGTGCCAGCAGCGGGACAGGGGGAGCTTTCTTT. As protein: CASSGTGGAFF.